This T cell receptor (beta chain) originates from a study of Graves' ophthalmopathy and Graves' hyperthyroidism. From RNA, the CDR3 regions of TCR beta chains were amplified and sequenced. After a first-round RT-PCR with HTBI primers, a second-round multiplex PCR was run. One entry per CDR3 protein, called by TCRdb with MiXCR from the multiplex PCR reads. Of 400,000 to 450,000 distinct CDR3 sequences in the sample, 21% were seen once. This clonotype was seen repeatedly, ten times or more. The germline V gene has CDR1 MNHEY and CDR2 SMNVEV (reference sequence). Germline trimming cut 6 bases from V and 8 bases from J; bases unmatched to any gene: 10. This CDR3 has 14 residues. The term stable hyperthyroidism indicated an absence of ophthalmopathy within 18 months of follow-up.

J is TRBJ1-3 and V is TRBV27; 7 bases agree with TRBD1. The clonotype originates from a woman aged 18-29 years with stable Graves' hyperthyroidism. The specimen sequenced was peripheral blood. CDR3 amino acids: CASRPINRGDTIYF. For the CDR3, the DNA is TGTGCCAGCAGACCAATTAACAGGGGTGACACCATATATTTT.